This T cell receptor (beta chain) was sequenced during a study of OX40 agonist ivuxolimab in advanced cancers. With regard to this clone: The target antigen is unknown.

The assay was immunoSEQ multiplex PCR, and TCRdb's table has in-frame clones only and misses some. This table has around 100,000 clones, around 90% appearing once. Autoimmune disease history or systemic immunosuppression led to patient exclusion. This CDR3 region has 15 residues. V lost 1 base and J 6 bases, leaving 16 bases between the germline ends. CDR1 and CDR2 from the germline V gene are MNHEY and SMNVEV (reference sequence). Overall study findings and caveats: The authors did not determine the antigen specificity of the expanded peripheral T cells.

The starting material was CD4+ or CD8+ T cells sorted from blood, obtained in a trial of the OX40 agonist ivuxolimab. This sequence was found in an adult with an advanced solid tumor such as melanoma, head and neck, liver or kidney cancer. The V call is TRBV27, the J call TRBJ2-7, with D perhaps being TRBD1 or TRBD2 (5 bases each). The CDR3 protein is CASSLLGDGGSEQYF. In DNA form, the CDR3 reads TGTGCCAGCAGTTTATTGGGGGATGGGGGAAGCGAGCAGTACTTC.